Included here is one TCR beta chain sequence, with context. PCR used 60 Vbeta primers and 13 Jbeta primers. Sequenced by immunoSEQ multiplex PCR; TCRdb stores in-frame clones only, minus some. The sample consists of about 250,000 clones, roughly 70% of them appearing once. The donors, nominally healthy at sampling, likely had unrecorded immune exposures. The data belong to a study of cytomegalovirus exposure and HLA in healthy donors. Per germline, CDR1 SGHRS and CDR2 YFSETQ. J gave up 2 bases and V 0 bases, and 7 bases lay outside the gene matches. The CDR3 length is 16 residues. This clonotype originated in a female donor in good health and CMV-seronegative. The chain links TRBV5-1 to TRBJ2-7; 8 bases fit TRBD2. Sequencing was done on a sample of PBMCs. CDR3 amino acids: CASSLVPSGLTYEQYF. As DNA, the CDR3 is TGCGCCAGCAGCTTGGTTCCTAGCGGGCTCACCTACGAGCAGTACTTC.